This T cell receptor (beta chain) was documented in a study of blood T cell repertoires in COVID-19. Study-level information: From the United States, Italy and Spain came samples of acute and convalescent COVID-19.

Original processing notes: Cell counts per sample came from amplifying reference gene primers. Only in-frame clones appear in the TCRdb table, and some are missing; sequencing was by immunoSEQ multiplex PCR. The V and J calls and clone size were taken over from that table, and D and trimming were inferred from the DNA. The sample records 90,000 to 150,000 clones, roughly 84% being singletons. What was sequenced was peripheral blood. This receptor was identified in a man aged 55 to 70 with acute or convalescent COVID-19.

This CDR3 reads CASSLGHLSTDTQYF. In DNA, the CDR3 is TGCGCCAGCAGCCTGGGGCACCTAAGCACAGATACGCAGTATTTT. The chain employs TRBV4-3 and TRBJ2-3, with TRBD1 as a possible D gene (5 bases). Trimming removed 4 bases from V and 0 bases from J, with 11 bases in between. Germline CDR1 and CDR2: LGHNA and YSLEER. The CDR3 has 15 residues.